The 27 T cell receptor beta chains below all came from one sample that was sequenced in a study of blood T cell repertoires in COVID-19. TCRdb's table, derived via immunoSEQ multiplex PCR, lists solely in-frame clones and lacks some. The data show over 130,000 clones, with 76% seen just once and approximately 4.5% held by the top ten. The source material was peripheral blood. Source of these receptors: a woman over 75 with active or convalescent COVID-19.

V is TRBV11-1 and J is TRBJ2-3, with 9 positions matching TRBD2. The junction had 6 bases not matched to a gene; V was cut back by 5 bases and J by 0 bases. The CDR3 runs to 16 residues. Germline CDR1 SGHAT, CDR2 FQDESV (reference sequence). The CDR3 loop is CASSLSRGGSTDTQYF. CDR3 sequence (DNA): TGTGCCAGCAGCCTGTCGCGGGGGGGAAGCACAGATACGCAGTATTTT.

The chain combines TRBV6-5 with TRBJ2-7; TRBD1 might be the D (6 bases). Looked up from germline, CDR1 is MNHEY and CDR2 is SVGAGI. V lost 10 bases and J 6 bases, leaving 22 bases between the germline ends. The CDR3 loop spans 14 amino acids. CDR3 loop: CATRRTVFTSEQYF. The CDR3 nucleotides are TGTGCCACCAGAAGGACAGTCTTTACCAGCGAGCAGTACTTC.

This clone appeared once. CDR3 residues: CASSQDLTVTNEKLFF. CDR3 in DNA: TGCGCCAGCAGCCAAGATTTGACAGTAACTAATGAAAAACTGTTTTTT. The rearrangement joins TRBV4-1 to TRBJ1-4, with a weak D call TRBD1 (5 bases). V gave up 0 bases and J gave up 1 base, with 9 bases separating them. The CDR3 covers 16 residues. Germline V gene sequence: CDR1 MGHRA, CDR2 YSYEKL.

This chain joins TRBV5-6 and TRBJ2-3; D is uncertain. This CDR3 is built from 15 residues. In germline, CDR1 is SGHDT, CDR2 YYEEEE. V lost 0 bases, J lost 4 bases, and 12 bases lay in between. This chain's CDR3 is CASSLDRPRADTQYF. CDR3 sequence (DNA): TGTGCCAGCAGCTTGGATAGGCCTCGGGCAGATACGCAGTATTTT.

This clone was seen a few times. The V call is TRBV4-2, the J call TRBJ1-1; TRBD1 agrees at 9 bases. Germline CDR1 LGHNA, CDR2 YNFKEQ. The trim removed 2 bases at V and 4 bases at J, leaving 2 bases unmatched. The CDR3 runs 14 residues. CDR3 sequence reads: CASSQTGGFTEAFF. The CDR3 DNA reads as TGTGCCAGCAGCCAAACAGGGGGCTTCACTGAAGCTTTCTTT.

Note on this clone: Other DNA sequences within the sample encode an identical CDR3. The J gene is TRBJ1-2, the V gene TRBV28, with 9 bases matching TRBD1. Germline V gene sequence: CDR1 MDHEN, CDR2 SYDVKM. V dropped 10 bases and J dropped 7; count of bases not matched to a gene: 4. The CDR3 runs 11 residues. The CDR3 sequence: CAIEGQGGYTF. For the CDR3, the DNA is TGTGCCATCGAGGGACAGGGTGGCTACACCTTC.

The chain links TRBV29-1 to TRBJ2-3; 7 nucleotides match TRBD2. V lost 8 bases to trimming and J lost 0 bases; unmatched junction nucleotides: 5. CDR3 length equals 13 residues. Germline CDR1 reads SQVTM; CDR2 reads ANQGSEA. The CDR3 region has the DNA TGCAGCTTAAGGGAGGGTAGCACAGATACGCAGTATTTT. Protein sequence: CSLREGSTDTQYF.

The rearrangement uses TRBV12-3 or TRBV12-4 and TRBJ2-4; D perhaps matches TRBD2 (5 bases). Trimming took off 3 bases at V and 9 bases at J, with 12 bases between the two ends. The CDR3 length is 13 residues. CDR3 in DNA: TGTGCCAGCAGTTTCCAACTAGGAAGCATTCAGTACTTC. Protein: CASSFQLGSIQYF.

This chain joins TRBV7-8 and TRBJ1-4, with D tentatively TRBD1 (6 bases). The germline V gene encodes CDR1 SGHVS and CDR2 FQNEAQ. V shed 3 bases and J shed 6 bases, with 11 bases lying between them. This CDR3 comprises 14 residues. DNA for the CDR3: TGTGCCAGCAGCTTTGGGAGGGGGGATGAAAAACTGTTTTTT. As protein: CASSFGRGDEKLFF.

The V and J genes are TRBV5-1 and TRBJ1-4, with D maybe TRBD1 (5 bases). V was cut by 0 bases and J by 8 bases, with 11 bases left in between. This CDR3 comprises 14 residues. Germline V gives CDR1 SGHRS, CDR2 YFSETQ. This CDR3 reads CASSLGGFGEKLFF. CDR3 sequence (DNA): TGCGCCAGCAGCTTGGGGGGCTTTGGGGAAAAACTGTTTTTT.

This sequence joins TRBV30 and TRBJ2-5, with 11 nucleotides matching TRBD2. Trimming took 2 bases from V and 1 from J; bases not matched to a gene: 6. Germline loops: CDR1 GTSNPN, CDR2 SVGIG (reference sequence). The CDR3 covers 16 residues. CDR3 sequence reads: CAWSRETSGAQETQYF. CDR3 DNA: TGTGCCTGGAGTAGGGAGACTAGCGGGGCCCAAGAGACCCAGTACTTC.

J is TRBJ1-2 and V is TRBV5-1; the match to TRBD1 covers 7 bases. V shed 4 bases and J 6 bases; nucleotides not matched to a gene: 12. CDR1 and CDR2 (germline): SGHRS, YFSETQ. This CDR3 region has 15 residues. The CDR3 sequence is CASSQYRQGFNGYTF. The CDR3 coding sequence is TGCGCCAGCAGCCAGTATAGACAGGGTTTCAATGGCTACACCTTC.

J is TRBJ1-4 and V is TRBV2, with 8 nucleotides matching TRBD1. Germline V gives CDR1 SNHLY, CDR2 FYNNEI. This CDR3 has 16 residues. Trimming removed 5 bases from V and 4 bases from J; junction bases left unmatched: 9. CDR3 amino acids: CASSRTGGLHNEKLFF. CDR3 in DNA: TGTGCCAGCAGTAGAACAGGGGGTCTCCATAATGAAAAACTGTTTTTT. Complete variable domain (other parts from reference TRBV2 and TRBJ1-4): EPEVTQTPSHQVTQMGQEVILRCVPISNHLYFYWYRQILGQKVEFLVSFYNNEISEKSEIFDDQFSVERPDGSNFTLKIRSTKLEDSAMYFCASSRTGGLHNEKLFFGSGTQLSVL.

The J gene is TRBJ1-2, the V gene TRBV6-6; maybe TRBD1 (5 bases). Between the trimmed V and J ends, which lost 2 bases and 2 bases, there was a span of 12 bases. This CDR3 comprises 15 residues. Germline CDR1 MNHNY, CDR2 SVGAGI (reference sequence). CDR3 sequence reads: CASSYGGGSNYGYTF. The DNA for the CDR3 is TGTGCCAGCAGTTACGGGGGGGGGTCCAACTATGGCTACACCTTC.

This clone was counted a single time. This rearrangement joins TRBV28 to TRBJ2-1; 8 positions match TRBD1. The CDR3 spans 15 residues. In germline, CDR1 is MDHEN, CDR2 SYDVKM. Germline trimming cut 2 bases from V and 15 bases from J; bases unmatched to any gene: 15. This CDR3 reads CASSLRAGGVVSWFF. CDR3 bases: TGTGCCAGCAGTTTAAGGGCAGGGGGCGTTGTCTCATGGTTCTTC. The full variable domain, rest sourced from reference TRBV28 and TRBJ2-1, is DVKVTQSSRYLVKRTGEKVFLECVQDMDHENMFWYRQDPGLGLRLIYFSYDVKMKEKGDIPEGYSVSREKKERFSLILESASTNQTSMYLCASSLRAGGVVSWFFGPGTRLTVL.

This clone was seen a few times. The gene calls are TRBV23-1 and TRBJ1-5, with no clear D. TRBV23-1 carries the ORF label, with uncertain function. V shed 2 bases and J shed 4 bases, with 18 bases lying between them. The CDR3 is made up of 17 amino acids. CDR3 protein: CASSQAWSQPPNQPQHF. In DNA form, the CDR3 reads TGCGCCAGCAGTCAAGCCTGGTCACAACCCCCAAATCAGCCCCAGCATTTT.

This chain joins TRBV5-1 and TRBJ1-1; tentatively, D is TRBD1 (5 bases). This CDR3 comprises 15 residues. CDR1 and CDR2 (germline): SGHRS, YFSETQ. V lost 4 bases to trimming and J lost 5 bases, with 18 bases between them. The CDR3 nucleotides are TGCGCCAGCAGCAAGGCCTCTGGGGCCGGTACTGAAGCTTTCTTT. This gives the protein CASSKASGAGTEAFF.

The chain couples TRBV5-8 to TRBJ2-5; unclear D gene. Germline assignment: CDR1 SGHTS and CDR2 YDEGEE. V dropped 8 bases and J dropped 2 bases, with 13 bases sitting between them. This CDR3 is 13 amino acids long. CDR3: CASYPGPQETQYF. CDR3 coding DNA: TGTGCCAGTTATCCGGGTCCTCAAGAGACCCAGTACTTC.

The chain carries TRBV19 and TRBJ1-1; 10 nucleotides line up with TRBD1. There are 13 residues in the CDR3. CDR1 LNHDA and CDR2 SQIVND come from the germline V gene (reference sequence). The V gene end was trimmed by 7 bases and the J gene end by 6 bases; junction bases not matched to a gene: 5. CDR3 DNA sequence: TGTGCCAGTATTCGACAGGGGGCACCTGAAGCTTTCTTT. It is translated as CASIRQGAPEAFF.

The chain is built from TRBV12-3 or TRBV12-4 and TRBJ1-6; 10 bases line up with TRBD1. This CDR3 has 13 amino acids. The ends lost 6 bases at V and 9 bases at J; junction bases unmatched: 2. The CDR3 region has the DNA TGTGCCAGCAGGGGGGACAGGGGTTCACCCCTCCACTTT. It codes for CASRGDRGSPLHF.

The chain carries TRBV5-1 and TRBJ1-2, with 8 nucleotides matching TRBD1. V dropped 2 bases and J dropped 3; count of bases not matched to a gene: 6. The CDR3 contains 15 residues. Germline values: CDR1 SGHRS, CDR2 YFSETQ. The CDR3 spells CASSFQGAQDYGYTF. The CDR3 DNA reads as TGCGCCAGCAGCTTTCAGGGGGCTCAGGACTATGGCTACACCTTC.

The genes are TRBV5-4 and TRBJ1-2; 9 nucleotides agree with TRBD1. From germline, CDR1 is SGHNT and CDR2 YYREEE (reference sequence). The CDR3 contains 15 residues. J was trimmed by 5 bases and V by 0 bases; bases with no gene match: 5. CDR3 in amino acids: CASSLADRGVYGYTF. The CDR3 coding sequence is TGTGCCAGCAGCTTGGCCGACAGGGGGGTATATGGCTACACCTTC.

The chain couples TRBV9 to TRBJ2-7, with 7 bases identical to TRBD1. Trimming removed 4 bases from V and 2 bases from J; junction bases left unmatched: 6. The CDR3 is made up of 14 amino acids. The germline V gene has CDR1 SGDLS and CDR2 YYNGEE. CDR3 loop: CASSTLDRTYEQYF. Here the CDR3 DNA reads TGTGCCAGCAGCACCTTGGACAGGACCTACGAGCAGTACTTC.

This rearrangement joins TRBV5-6 to TRBJ2-2; no clear D. This CDR3 comprises 14 residues. Trimming removed 4 bases from V and 5 bases from J, with 12 bases in between. Germline lookup yields CDR1 SGHDT and CDR2 YYEEEE. CDR3 sequence (DNA): TGTGCCAGCAGCCCGGTAACGGTGACCGGGGAGCTGTTTTTT. Its translation is CASSPVTVTGELFF.

J is TRBJ2-3 and V is TRBV6-5; 10 bases line up with TRBD1. This CDR3 is built from 14 residues. V shed 11 bases, J shed 2 bases, and the junction held 7 bases outside the gene matches. Germline V lookup: CDR1 MNHEY, CDR2 SVGAGI. The DNA for the CDR3 is TGTGCCCACTCGACAGGGGGCCTCACAGATACGCAGTATTTT. Its protein product is CAHSTGGLTDTQYF.

The chain has TRBV6-2 or TRBV6-3 and TRBJ1-5, with 8 bases matching TRBD1. Germline CDR1 reads MNHEY; CDR2 reads SVGEGT. The CDR3 extends over 16 amino acids. With 1 base clipped from V and 0 bases from J, the junction kept 2 bases outside the gene matches. The CDR3 reads CASSYLTGDSNQPQHF. The CDR3, as DNA: TGTGCCAGCAGTTACTTGACAGGGGATAGCAATCAGCCCCAGCATTTT.

The V and J genes are TRBV5-4 and TRBJ2-7, with a possible D match to TRBD1 (5 bases). V was shortened by 1 base and J by 6 bases, with 14 bases between the two germline ends. CDR1 SGHNT and CDR2 YYREEE come from the germline V gene (reference sequence). The CDR3 has 14 residues. CDR3 region: CASSLYRPRSEQYF. DNA of the CDR3: TGTGCCAGCAGCTTGTACAGGCCCAGGTCCGAGCAGTACTTC.